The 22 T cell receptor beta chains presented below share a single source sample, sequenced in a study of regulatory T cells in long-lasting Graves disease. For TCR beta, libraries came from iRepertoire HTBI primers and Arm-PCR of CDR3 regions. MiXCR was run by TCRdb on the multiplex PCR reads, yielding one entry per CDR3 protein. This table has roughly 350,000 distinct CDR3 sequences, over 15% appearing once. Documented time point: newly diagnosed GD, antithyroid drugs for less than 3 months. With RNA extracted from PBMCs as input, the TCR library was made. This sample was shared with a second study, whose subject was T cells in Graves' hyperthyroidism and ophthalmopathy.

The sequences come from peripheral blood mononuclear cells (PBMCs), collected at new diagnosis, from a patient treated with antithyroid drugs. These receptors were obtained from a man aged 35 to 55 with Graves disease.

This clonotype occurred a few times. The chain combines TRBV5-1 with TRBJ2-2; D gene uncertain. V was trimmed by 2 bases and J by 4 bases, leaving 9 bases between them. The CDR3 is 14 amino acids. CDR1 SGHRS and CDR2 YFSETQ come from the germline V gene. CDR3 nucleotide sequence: TGCGCCAGCAGCTTAGGCCCGGGCACCGGGGAGCTGTTTTTT. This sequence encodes CASSLGPGTGELFF.

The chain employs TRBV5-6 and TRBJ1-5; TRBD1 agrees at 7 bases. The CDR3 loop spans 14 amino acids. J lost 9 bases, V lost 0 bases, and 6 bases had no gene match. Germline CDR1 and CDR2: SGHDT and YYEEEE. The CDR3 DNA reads TGTGCCAGCAGCTTGGCCGACAGGGATGGGCCCCAGCATTTT. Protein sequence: CASSLADRDGPQHF. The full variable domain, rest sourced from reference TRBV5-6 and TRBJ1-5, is DAGVTQSPTHLIKTRGQQVTLRCSPKSGHDTVSWYQQALGQGPQFIFQYYEEEERQRGNFPDRFSGHQFPNYSSELNVNALLLGDSALYLCASSLADRDGPQHFGDGTRLSIL.

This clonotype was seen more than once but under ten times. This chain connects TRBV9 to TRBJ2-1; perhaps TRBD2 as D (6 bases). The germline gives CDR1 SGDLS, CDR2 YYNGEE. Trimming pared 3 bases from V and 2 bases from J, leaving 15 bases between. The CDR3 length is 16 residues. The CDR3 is CASSGQTRRPYNEQFF. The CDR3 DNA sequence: TGTGCCAGCAGCGGCCAGACTAGAAGACCCTACAATGAGCAGTTCTTC.

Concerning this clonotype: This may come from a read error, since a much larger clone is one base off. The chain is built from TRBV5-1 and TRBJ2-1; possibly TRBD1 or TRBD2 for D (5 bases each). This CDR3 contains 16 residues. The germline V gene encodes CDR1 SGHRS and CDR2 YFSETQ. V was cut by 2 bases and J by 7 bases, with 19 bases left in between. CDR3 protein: CASSLRPTWDGNEQFF. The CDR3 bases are TGCGCCAGCAGCTTACGACCGACATGGGACGGGAATGAGCAGTTCTTC.

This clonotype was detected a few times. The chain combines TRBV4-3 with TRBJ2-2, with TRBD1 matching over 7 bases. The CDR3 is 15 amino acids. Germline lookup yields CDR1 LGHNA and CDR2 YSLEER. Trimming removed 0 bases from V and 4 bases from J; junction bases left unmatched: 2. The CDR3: CASSQETGPTGELFF. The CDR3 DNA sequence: TGCGCCAGCAGCCAAGAGACAGGGCCCACCGGGGAGCTGTTTTTT.

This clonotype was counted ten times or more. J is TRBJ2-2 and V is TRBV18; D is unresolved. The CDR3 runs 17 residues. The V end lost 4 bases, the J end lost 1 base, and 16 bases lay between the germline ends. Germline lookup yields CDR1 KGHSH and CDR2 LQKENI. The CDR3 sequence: CASSQTSHHMNTGELFF. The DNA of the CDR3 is TGTGCCAGCTCACAGACATCCCACCATATGAACACCGGGGAGCTGTTTTTT.

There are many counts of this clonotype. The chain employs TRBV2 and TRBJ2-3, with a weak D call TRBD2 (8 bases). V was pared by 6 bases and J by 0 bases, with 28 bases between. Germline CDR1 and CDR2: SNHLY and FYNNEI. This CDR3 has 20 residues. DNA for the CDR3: TGTGCCAGCAGCACCTCCAACAGGGGATACGGGACTAGTAGCACAGATACGCAGTATTTT. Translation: CASSTSNRGYGTSSTDTQYF.

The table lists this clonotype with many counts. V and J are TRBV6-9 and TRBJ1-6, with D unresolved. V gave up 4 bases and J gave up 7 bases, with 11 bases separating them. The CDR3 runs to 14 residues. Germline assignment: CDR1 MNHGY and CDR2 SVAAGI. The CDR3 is CASSSARVNSPLHF. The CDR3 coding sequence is TGTGCCAGCAGTTCCGCAAGGGTCAATTCACCCCTCCACTTT.

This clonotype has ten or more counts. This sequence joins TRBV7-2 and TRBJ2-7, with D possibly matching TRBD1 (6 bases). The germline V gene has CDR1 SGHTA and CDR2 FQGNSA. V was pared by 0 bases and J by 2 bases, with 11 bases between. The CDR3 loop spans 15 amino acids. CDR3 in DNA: TGTGCCAGCAGCTTAGCCGTGACAGGAGCCTACGAGCAGTACTTC. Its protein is CASSLAVTGAYEQYF.

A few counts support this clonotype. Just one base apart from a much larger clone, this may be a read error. The CDR3 loop is CASSDERGLETQYF. In DNA form, the CDR3 reads TGTGCCAGCAGTGACGAAAGAGGTTTGGAGACCCAGTACTTC. The genes are TRBV12-3 or TRBV12-4 and TRBJ2-5, with D uncertain. CDR3 length: 14 amino acids. V gave up 5 bases and J gave up 5 bases, with 15 bases separating them.

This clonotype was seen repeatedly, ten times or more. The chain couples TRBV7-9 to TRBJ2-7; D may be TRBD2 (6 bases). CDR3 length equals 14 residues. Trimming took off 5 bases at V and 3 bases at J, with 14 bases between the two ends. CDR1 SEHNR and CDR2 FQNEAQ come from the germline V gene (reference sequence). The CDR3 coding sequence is TGTGCCAGCAGCGGAGGGGACGGCCACTACGAGCAGTACTTC. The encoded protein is CASSGGDGHYEQYF.

Here the CDR3 DNA reads TGTGCCAGCAAGAGGCCGATTTTGGGGCGGGCAGATACGCAGTATTTT. Amino acid sequence: CASKRPILGRADTQYF. V is TRBV2 and J is TRBJ2-3; the D gene could be TRBD1 or TRBD2 (5 bases each). Germline CDR1 SNHLY, CDR2 FYNNEI. CDR3 size: 16 residues. Deletions cut 7 bases from V and 4 bases from J, with 21 bases between.

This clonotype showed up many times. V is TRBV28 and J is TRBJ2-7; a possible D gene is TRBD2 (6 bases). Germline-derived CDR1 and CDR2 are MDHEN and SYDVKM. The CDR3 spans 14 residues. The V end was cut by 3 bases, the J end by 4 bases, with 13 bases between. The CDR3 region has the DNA TGTGCCAGCAGTTTGGGAGGTTTGCCGTACGAGCAGTACTTC. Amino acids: CASSLGGLPYEQYF.

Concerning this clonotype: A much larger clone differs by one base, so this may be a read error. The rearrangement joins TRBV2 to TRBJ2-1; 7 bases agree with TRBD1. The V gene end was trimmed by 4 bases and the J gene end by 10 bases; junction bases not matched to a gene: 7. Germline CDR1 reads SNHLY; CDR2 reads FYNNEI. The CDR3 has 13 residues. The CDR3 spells CASSARGTYEQFF. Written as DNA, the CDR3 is TGTGCCAGCAGTGCCAGGGGGACATACGAGCAGTTCTTC.

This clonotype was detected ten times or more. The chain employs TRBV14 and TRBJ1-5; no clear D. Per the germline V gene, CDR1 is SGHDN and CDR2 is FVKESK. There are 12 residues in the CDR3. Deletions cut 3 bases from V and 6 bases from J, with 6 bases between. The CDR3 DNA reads TGTGCCAGCAGCCAGGGATCTCAGCCCCAGCATTTT. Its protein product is CASSQGSQPQHF. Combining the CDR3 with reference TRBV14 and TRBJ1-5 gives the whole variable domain EAGVTQFPSHSVIEKGQTVTLRCDPISGHDNLYWYRRVMGKEIKFLLHFVKESKQDESGMPNNRFLAERTGGTYSTLKVQPAELEDSGVYFCASSQGSQPQHFGDGTRLSIL.

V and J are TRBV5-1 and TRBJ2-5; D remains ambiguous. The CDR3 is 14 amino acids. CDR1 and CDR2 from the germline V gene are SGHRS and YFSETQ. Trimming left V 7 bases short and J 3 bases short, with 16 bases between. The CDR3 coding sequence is TGCGCCAGCGGCTCTTGGACGGATAAAGAGACCCAGTACTTC. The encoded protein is CASGSWTDKETQYF.

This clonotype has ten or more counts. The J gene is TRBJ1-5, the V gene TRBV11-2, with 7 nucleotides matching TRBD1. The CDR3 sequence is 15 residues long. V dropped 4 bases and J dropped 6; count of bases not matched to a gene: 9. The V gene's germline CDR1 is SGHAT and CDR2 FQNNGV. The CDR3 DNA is TGTGCCAGCAGCTCCAACAGGGGATCAGCTCAGCCCCAGCATTTT. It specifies CASSSNRGSAQPQHF.

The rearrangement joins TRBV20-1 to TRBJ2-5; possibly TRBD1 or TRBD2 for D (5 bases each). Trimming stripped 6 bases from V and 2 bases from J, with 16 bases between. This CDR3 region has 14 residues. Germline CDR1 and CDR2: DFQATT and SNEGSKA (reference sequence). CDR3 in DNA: TGCAGTGCCGAGTTGGAGGACACACAAGAGACCCAGTACTTC. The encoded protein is CSAELEDTQETQYF.

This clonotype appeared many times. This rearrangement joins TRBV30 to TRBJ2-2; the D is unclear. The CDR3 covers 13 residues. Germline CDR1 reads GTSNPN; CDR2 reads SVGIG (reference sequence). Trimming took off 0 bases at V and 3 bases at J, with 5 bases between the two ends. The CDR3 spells CAWSVRDTGELFF. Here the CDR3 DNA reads TGTGCCTGGAGTGTACGAGACACCGGGGAGCTGTTTTTT.

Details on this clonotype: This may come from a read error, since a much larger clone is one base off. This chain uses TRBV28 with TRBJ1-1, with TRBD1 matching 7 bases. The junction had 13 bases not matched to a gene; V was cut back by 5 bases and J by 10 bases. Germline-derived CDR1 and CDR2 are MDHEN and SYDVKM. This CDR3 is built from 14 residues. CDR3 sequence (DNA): TGTGCCAGCAGTGATCGATTGACAGGGAGGGGAGCTTTCTTT. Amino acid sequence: CASSDRLTGRGAFF.

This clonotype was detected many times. The DNA for the CDR3 is TGTGCCAGCAGCTTAACAGTAGGGGGCGTTACAGATACGCAGTATTTT. As protein: CASSLTVGGVTDTQYF. This chain joins TRBV7-3 and TRBJ2-3, with 7 bases fitting TRBD1. The J segment lost 3 bases and the V segment lost 0 bases, leaving 6 bases of the junction unmatched. CDR3 length: 16 amino acids. The germline V gene encodes CDR1 SGHTA and CDR2 FQGTGA.

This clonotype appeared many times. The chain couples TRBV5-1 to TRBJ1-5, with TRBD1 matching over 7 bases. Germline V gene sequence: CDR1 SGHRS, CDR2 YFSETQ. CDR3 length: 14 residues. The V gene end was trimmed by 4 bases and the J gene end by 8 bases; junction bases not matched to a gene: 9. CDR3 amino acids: CASSILGGYEPQHF. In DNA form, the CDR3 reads TGCGCCAGCAGCATCCTAGGGGGCTACGAGCCCCAGCATTTT.